This entry lists 20 T cell receptor beta chains sequenced from one sample in a study of T cell changes during pregnancy in multiple sclerosis. Here immunoSEQ multiplex PCR was the method, and the copy in TCRdb shows in-frame clones only, minus some. The sample yields about 99,000 clones, about 90% seen once. The starting material was peripheral blood, obtained after pregnancy. The receptor set was obtained from a female donor with multiple sclerosis, enrolled in a pregnancy study.

The rearrangement joins TRBV4-1 to TRBJ2-2; 9 bases fit TRBD2. The length of the CDR3 is 17 residues. Germline CDR1 reads MGHRA; CDR2 reads YSYEKL. With V trimmed by 5 bases and J by 6 bases, 13 bases remained unmatched. The CDR3 here is CASSIGGSGSGPGELFF. CDR3 in DNA: TGCGCCAGCAGCATTGGGGGTAGCGGGAGTGGGCCCGGGGAGCTGTTTTTT.

This sequence joins TRBV10-3 and TRBJ2-5; tentatively, D is TRBD1 (6 bases). The CDR3 runs 15 residues. Trimming left V 10 bases short and J 1 base short, with 19 bases between. CDR1 is ENHRY, CDR2 SYGVKD, per germline. The CDR3 sequence: CATQAGVGVQETQYF. CDR3 coding DNA: TGTGCCACGCAAGCAGGGGTGGGGGTCCAAGAGACCCAGTACTTC.

This clone was picked up one time. This rearrangement joins TRBV15 to TRBJ2-3, with a possible D match to TRBD2 (5 bases). Germline-derived CDR1 and CDR2 are LNHNV and YYDKDF (reference sequence). The CDR3 totals 14 residues. Deletions cut 1 base from V and 2 bases from J, with 7 bases between. CDR3 sequence reads: CATSRGRYTDTQYF. CDR3 bases: TGTGCCACCAGCAGAGGGAGGTACACAGATACGCAGTATTTT.

V gene TRBV7-9 combines with J gene TRBJ1-1, with 8 bases identical to TRBD1. The CDR3 has 17 amino acids. With V trimmed by 2 bases and J by 2 bases, 10 bases remained unmatched. From germline, CDR1 is SEHNR and CDR2 FQNEAQ (reference sequence). As DNA, the CDR3 is TGTGCCAGCAGCTTATACGCAGGACAGGGCCTCAACACTGAAGCTTTCTTT. Protein product: CASSLYAGQGLNTEAFF.

V and J are TRBV14 and TRBJ2-7; 10 bases agree with TRBD1. The V and J ends lost 3 bases and 2 bases, in that order; junction bases with no gene match: 7. The CDR3 extends over 16 amino acids. Germline CDR1 and CDR2: SGHDN and FVKESK. The CDR3 loop is CASSQITGTGAYEQYF. DNA of the CDR3: TGTGCCAGCAGCCAGATTACCGGGACAGGGGCCTACGAGCAGTACTTC.

The chain uses TRBV29-1 and TRBJ2-2, with D tentatively TRBD2 (7 bases). Germline V CDR1 and CDR2: SQVTM, ANQGSEA. This CDR3 is 14 amino acids long. V was shortened by 4 bases and J by 3 bases, with 12 bases between the two germline ends. The CDR3: CSVGRGADTGELFF. For the CDR3, the DNA is TGCAGCGTTGGTCGGGGGGCGGACACCGGGGAGCTGTTTTTT.

V and J are TRBV29-1 and TRBJ1-1; 10 bases match TRBD1. Per the germline V gene, CDR1 is SQVTM and CDR2 is ANQGSEA. V gave up 5 bases and J gave up 6 bases; unmatched junction bases: 9. This CDR3 spans 14 amino acids. The CDR3 protein is CSVRTGGGPPEAFF. As DNA, the CDR3 is TGCAGCGTTCGGACAGGGGGTGGCCCCCCTGAAGCTTTCTTT.

The chain carries TRBV30 and TRBJ1-3; D not resolved. The CDR3 is 12 residues long. V was pared by 1 base and J by 7 bases, with 8 bases between. Per germline, CDR1 GTSNPN and CDR2 SVGIG (reference sequence). The DNA for the CDR3 is TGTGCCTGGAGTGCAGCGGGGAACACCATATATTTT. As protein: CAWSAAGNTIYF.

The gene calls are TRBV18 and TRBJ2-2; D call uncertain. The CDR3 consists of 16 residues. Germline V gives CDR1 KGHSH, CDR2 LQKENI. V gave up 1 base and J gave up 1 base, with 10 bases separating them. The CDR3 reads CASSPLTRQNTGELFF. CDR3 sequence (DNA): TGTGCCAGCTCACCACTTACCAGGCAGAACACCGGGGAGCTGTTTTTT. Based on the CDR3 plus reference TRBV18 and TRBJ2-2, the full variable domain is NAGVMQNPRHLVRRRGQEARLRCSPMKGHSHVYWYRQLPEEGLKFMVYLQKENIIDESGMPKERFSAEFPKEGPSILRIQQVVRGDSAAYFCASSPLTRQNTGELFFGEGSRLTVL.

The chain uses TRBV7-6 and TRBJ1-3, with D possibly matching TRBD1 (6 bases). This CDR3 is built from 18 residues. V lost 1 base, J lost 0 bases, and 16 bases lay in between. Germline CDR1 and CDR2: SGHVS and FNYEAQ. CDR3 amino acids: CASSLVSSRGDSGNTIYF. Here the CDR3 DNA reads TGTGCCAGCAGCTTAGTTTCATCCAGGGGAGACTCTGGAAACACCATATATTTT.

This chain connects TRBV18 to TRBJ1-2, with TRBD1 as a possible D gene (5 bases). The length of the CDR3 is 14 residues. The V gene lost 2 bases and the J gene lost 2 bases, with 9 bases spanning the gap. Per germline, CDR1 KGHSH and CDR2 LQKENI. The CDR3 nucleotides read TGTGCCAGCTCACCAACTACAGGAAACTATGGCTACACCTTC. It codes for CASSPTTGNYGYTF.

This sequence joins TRBV6-1 and TRBJ2-5, with D maybe TRBD1 (6 bases). The CDR3 is 11 residues long. Germline CDR1 reads MNHNS; CDR2 reads SASEGT. V lost 9 bases to trimming and J lost 3 bases, with 8 bases between them. The CDR3, as DNA: TGTGCCAGTGGGGGCGAAGAGACCCAGTACTTC. Protein: CASGGEETQYF.

This CDR3 reads CASRPTENTEAFF. In DNA form, the CDR3 reads TGTGCCAGCAGACCAACAGAGAACACTGAAGCTTTCTTT. The V call is TRBV5-4, the J call TRBJ1-1; D remains ambiguous. V was shortened by 5 bases and J by 1 base, with 9 bases between the two germline ends. CDR1 SGHNT and CDR2 YYREEE come from the germline V gene (reference sequence). The CDR3 runs 13 residues. The full variable domain, rest sourced from reference TRBV5-4 and TRBJ1-1, is ETGVTQSPTHLIKTRGQQVTLRCSSQSGHNTVSWYQQALGQGPQFIFQYYREEENGRGNFPPRFSGLQFPNYSSELNVNALELDDSALYLCASRPTENTEAFFGQGTRLTVV.

The chain couples TRBV7-5 to TRBJ1-2; the table's D call TRBD1 went unverified against the DNA. TRBV7-5 has pseudogene status. CDR3 length equals 13 residues. Written as DNA, the CDR3 is TGTGTCAGAAGCTTGGACAGAGCATATGGCTACACCTTC. This encodes CVRSLDRAYGYTF.

In this sample, this clone turned up once. The chain couples TRBV10-3 to TRBJ1-2; TRBD1 matches 8 bases. After removal of 0 bases from V and 7 bases from J, the junction contained 7 bases not matched to a gene. Germline CDR1 ENHRY, CDR2 SYGVKD. This CDR3 is 15 amino acids long. CDR3 sequence: CAISESQGAVSGYTF. CDR3 DNA: TGTGCCATCAGTGAGTCGCAGGGGGCGGTCTCTGGCTACACCTTC.

The chain combines TRBV27 with TRBJ2-7; 7 nucleotides line up with TRBD2. J was trimmed by 3 bases and V by 6 bases; bases with no gene match: 17. Germline loops: CDR1 MNHEY, CDR2 SMNVEV (reference sequence). CDR3 size: 17 residues. CDR3 residues: CASSSPVRAGRDYEQYF. Written as DNA, the CDR3 is TGTGCCAGCAGCTCCCCCGTGAGGGCAGGGAGGGACTACGAGCAGTACTTC.

The chain links TRBV6-1 to TRBJ1-5; D is perhaps TRBD1 (6 bases). Germline V gives CDR1 MNHNS, CDR2 SASEGT. Trimming left V 0 bases short and J 5 bases short, with 17 bases between. This CDR3 contains 17 residues. CDR3: CASSEARGGGRHQPQHF. The CDR3 region has the DNA TGTGCCAGCAGTGAAGCTAGGGGCGGGGGGCGGCATCAGCCCCAGCATTTT.

This rearrangement joins TRBV7-3 to TRBJ2-2; 11 bases agree with TRBD2. CDR1 and CDR2 (germline): SGHTA, FQGTGA. The CDR3 runs 16 residues. V lost 2 bases to trimming and J lost 6 bases; unmatched junction nucleotides: 5. The CDR3 DNA follows: TGTGCCAGCAGCTTAGTCCTAGCGGGAGGTGCCGGGGAGCTGTTTTTT. Its translation: CASSLVLAGGAGELFF.

The chain recombines TRBV5-1 with TRBJ1-2; no reliable D call. The ends were cut back, 2 bases at V and 0 bases at J, with 8 bases in the middle. CDR3 size: 14 residues. Germline V gene lookup returns CDR1 SGHRS and CDR2 YFSETQ. The CDR3 reads CASSFSGTNYGYTF. CDR3 bases: TGCGCCAGCAGCTTTTCAGGAACTAACTATGGCTACACCTTC.

V gene TRBV7-3 combines with J gene TRBJ2-2; D perhaps matches TRBD2 (6 bases). Trimming cost V 2 bases and J 4 bases, with 11 bases left between them. The length of the CDR3 is 15 residues. Germline V gene lookup returns CDR1 SGHTA and CDR2 FQGTGA. The CDR3 here is CASSLGQGGTGELFF. The CDR3 DNA reads as TGTGCCAGCAGCTTAGGGCAGGGAGGCACCGGGGAGCTGTTTTTT. Variable domain in full (rest from reference TRBV7-3 and TRBJ2-2): GAGVSQTPSNKVTEKGKYVELRCDPISGHTALYWYRQSLGQGPEFLIYFQGTGAADDSGLPNDRFFAVRPEGSVSTLKIQRTERGDSAVYLCASSLGQGGTGELFFGEGSRLTVL.